Presented here are 12 T cell receptor beta chains from one specimen sequenced in a study of blood T cell repertoires in COVID-19. Sequenced by immunoSEQ multiplex PCR; TCRdb stores in-frame clones only, minus some. The repertoire holds just over 65,000 clones, with approximately 90% as singletons. Sequenced: peripheral blood. All receptors come from a man aged 25 to 40 with acute or convalescent COVID-19.

This chain uses TRBV6-5 with TRBJ1-3; D is unresolved. This CDR3 has 15 residues. Germline assignment: CDR1 MNHEY and CDR2 SVGAGI. Trimming left V 7 bases short and J 4 bases short, with 17 bases between. The CDR3 DNA is TGTGCCAGCACCCTCCAGAGGGTTTCGGGAAACACCATATATTTT. Protein: CASTLQRVSGNTIYF.

The chain carries TRBV11-2 and TRBJ1-3, with D perhaps TRBD1 (5 bases). V shed 1 base and J shed 0 bases, with 7 bases lying between them. This CDR3 has 15 amino acids. Looked up from germline, CDR1 is SGHAT and CDR2 is FQNNGV. CDR3 region: CASSLVQGSGNTIYF. CDR3 sequence (DNA): TGTGCCAGCAGCTTAGTGCAGGGCTCTGGAAACACCATATATTTT.

The chain links TRBV5-1 to TRBJ2-6, with 7 bases lining up with TRBD1. Germline V gives CDR1 SGHRS, CDR2 YFSETQ. The CDR3 length is 18 residues. V trimming: 4 bases; J trimming: 0 bases; junction bases outside the gene matches: 10. CDR3 DNA sequence: TGCGCCAGCAGCCAGGGGGACGGGCGGAGCTCTGGGGCCAACGTCCTGACTTTC. Its translation is CASSQGDGRSSGANVLTF.

In its sample, this clone was seen once. As DNA, the CDR3 is TGTGCCACTCGGGGGTCCGGGGAGCTGTTTTTT. Translated, it gives CATRGSGELFF. The chain recombines TRBV15 with TRBJ2-2; D is possibly TRBD2 (6 bases). Germline V gene data show CDR1 as LNHNV and CDR2 as YYDKDF (reference sequence). The germline V and J ends were trimmed by 9 bases and 6 bases, with 8 bases remaining between them. The CDR3 totals 11 residues. The full variable domain, with the rest looked up from reference TRBV15 and TRBJ2-2, is DAMVIQNPRYQVTQFGKPVTLSCSQTLNHNVMYWYQQKSSQAPKLLFHYYDKDFNNEADTPDNFQSRRPNTSFCFLDIRSPGLGDTAMYLCATRGSGELFFGEGSRLTVL.

This clone was seen a handful of times. The chain has TRBV13 and TRBJ2-7, with 8 nucleotides matching TRBD1. The V gene end was trimmed by 6 bases and the J gene end by 3 bases; junction bases not matched to a gene: 16. CDR1 is PRHDT, CDR2 FYEKMQ, per germline (reference sequence). This CDR3 has 17 amino acids. The CDR3 spells CASSPPRTGIEGYEQYF. The CDR3 region has the DNA TGTGCCAGCAGTCCCCCCCGGACAGGGATCGAGGGCTACGAGCAGTACTTC.

This clone was seen just once. This rearrangement joins TRBV4-3 to TRBJ2-5, with a weak D call TRBD1 (5 bases). The V gene lost 2 bases and the J gene lost 5 bases, with 12 bases spanning the gap. The CDR3 totals 14 residues. Germline CDR1 and CDR2: LGHNA and YSLEER. The CDR3 sequence: CASSQNLGRETQYF. CDR3 in DNA: TGCGCCAGCAGCCAAAACTTGGGGCGGGAGACCCAGTACTTC.

This chain's CDR3 is CASRTGTASNQPQHF. The CDR3 DNA sequence: TGTGCCAGTAGAACCGGGACAGCAAGCAATCAGCCCCAGCATTTT. The rearrangement joins TRBV19 to TRBJ1-5; 7 nucleotides agree with TRBD1. The CDR3 loop spans 15 amino acids. V lost 6 bases, J lost 1 base, and 6 bases stayed unmatched. Looked up from germline, CDR1 is LNHDA and CDR2 is SQIVND (reference sequence).

This chain links TRBV29-1 with TRBJ1-2, with D hard to call. Trimming removed 7 bases from V and 7 bases from J, with 13 bases in between. This CDR3 comprises 11 residues. CDR1 and CDR2 from the germline V gene are SQVTM and ANQGSEA. The CDR3 region is CSAPGPGGYTF. CDR3 bases: TGCAGCGCCCCCGGCCCAGGTGGCTACACCTTC.

This clone was detected only once. The V gene is TRBV30, the J gene TRBJ2-1; possibly TRBD1 for D (6 bases). Germline CDR1 reads GTSNPN; CDR2 reads SVGIG (reference sequence). CDR3 length: 15 amino acids. V dropped 3 bases and J dropped 2 bases, with 14 bases sitting between them. The DNA of the CDR3 is TGTGCCTGGAGATCCCGGACAGTTCCCTACAATGAGCAGTTCTTC. Its translation: CAWRSRTVPYNEQFF.

Concerning this clone: A junction end diverges from the germline sequence, so it may reflect a read error. The gene calls are TRBV20-1 and TRBJ2-1, with 16 bases that match TRBD2. CDR1 and CDR2 from the germline V gene are DFQATT and SNEGSKA (reference sequence). CDR3 length equals 11 residues. The CDR3 nucleotides are TGCAGTGCGGGGGGACTAGCGGGAGGGATCTTC. Translating gives CSAGGLAGGIF.

The chain is built from TRBV20-1 and TRBJ2-1; unclear D gene. CDR1 is DFQATT, CDR2 SNEGSKA, per germline (reference sequence). The CDR3 runs 10 residues. The V end lost 7 bases, the J end lost 5 bases, and 6 bases lay between the germline ends. The CDR3: CSGYNNEQFF. For the CDR3, the DNA is TGCAGTGGCTATAACAATGAGCAGTTCTTC.

The chain employs TRBV14 and TRBJ2-7; 11 nucleotides match TRBD2. The CDR3 covers 14 residues. Per germline, CDR1 SGHDN and CDR2 FVKESK. V lost 2 bases to trimming and J lost 6 bases; unmatched junction nucleotides: 3. In DNA form, the CDR3 reads TGTGCCAGCAGCCAACTAGCGGGAGGTTTCGAGCAGTACTTC. It encodes CASSQLAGGFEQYF.